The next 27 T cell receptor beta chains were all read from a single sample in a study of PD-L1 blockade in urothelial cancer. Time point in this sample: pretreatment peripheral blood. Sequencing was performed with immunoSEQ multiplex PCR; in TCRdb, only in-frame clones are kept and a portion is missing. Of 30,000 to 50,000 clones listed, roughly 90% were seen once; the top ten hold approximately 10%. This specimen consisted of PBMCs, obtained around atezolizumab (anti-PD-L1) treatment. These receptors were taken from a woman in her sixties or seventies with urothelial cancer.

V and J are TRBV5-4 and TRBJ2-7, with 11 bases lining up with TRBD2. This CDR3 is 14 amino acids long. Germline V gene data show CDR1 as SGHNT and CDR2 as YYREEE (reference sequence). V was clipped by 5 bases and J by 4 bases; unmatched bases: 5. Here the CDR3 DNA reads TGTGCCAGCAGTCCCGGGACTAGCGGTTACGAGCAGTACTTC. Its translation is CASSPGTSGYEQYF. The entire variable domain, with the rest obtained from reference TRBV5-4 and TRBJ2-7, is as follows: ETGVTQSPTHLIKTRGQQVTLRCSSQSGHNTVSWYQQALGQGPQFIFQYYREEENGRGNFPPRFSGLQFPNYSSELNVNALELDDSALYLCASSPGTSGYEQYFGPGTRLTVT.

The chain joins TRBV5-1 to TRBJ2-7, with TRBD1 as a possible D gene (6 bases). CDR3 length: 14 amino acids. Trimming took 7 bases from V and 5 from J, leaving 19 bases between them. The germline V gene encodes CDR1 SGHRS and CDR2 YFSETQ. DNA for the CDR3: TGCGCCAGCCGCCTCGGGGACACCAGGAACGAGCAGTACTTC. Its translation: CASRLGDTRNEQYF.

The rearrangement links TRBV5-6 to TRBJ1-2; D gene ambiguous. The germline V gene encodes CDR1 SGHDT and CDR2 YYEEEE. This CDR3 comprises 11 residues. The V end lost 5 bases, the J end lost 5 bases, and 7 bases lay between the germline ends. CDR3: CASRRQYGYTF. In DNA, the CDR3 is TGTGCCAGCAGACGTCAGTATGGCTACACCTTC.

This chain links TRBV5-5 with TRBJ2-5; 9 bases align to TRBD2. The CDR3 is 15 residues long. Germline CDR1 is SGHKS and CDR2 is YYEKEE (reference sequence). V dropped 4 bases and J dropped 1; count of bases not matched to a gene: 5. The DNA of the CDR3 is TGTGCCAGCAGCCGAAGCGGGGGGATCCAAGAGACCCAGTACTTC. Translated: CASSRSGGIQETQYF.

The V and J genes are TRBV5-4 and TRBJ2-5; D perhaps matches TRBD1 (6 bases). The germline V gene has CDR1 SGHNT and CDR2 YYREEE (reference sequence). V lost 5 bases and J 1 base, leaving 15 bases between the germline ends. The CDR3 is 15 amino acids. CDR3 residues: CASSLLGQFQETQYF. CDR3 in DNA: TGTGCCAGCAGTTTGCTAGGACAGTTCCAAGAGACCCAGTACTTC.

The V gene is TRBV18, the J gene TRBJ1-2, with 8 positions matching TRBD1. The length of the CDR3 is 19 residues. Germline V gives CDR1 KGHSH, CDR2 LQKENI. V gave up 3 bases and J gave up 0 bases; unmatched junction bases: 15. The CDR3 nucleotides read TGTGCCAGCTCACCGCAAATGCCGGACAGGGCCACGGCTAACTATGGCTACACCTTC. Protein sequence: CASSPQMPDRATANYGYTF.

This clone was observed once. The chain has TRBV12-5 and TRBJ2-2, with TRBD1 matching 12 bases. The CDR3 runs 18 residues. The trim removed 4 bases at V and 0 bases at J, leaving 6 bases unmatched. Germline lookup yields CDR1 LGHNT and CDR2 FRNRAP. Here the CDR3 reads CASGSRDRGHPNTGELFF. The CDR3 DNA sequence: TGTGCTAGTGGTTCAAGGGACAGGGGGCATCCGAACACCGGGGAGCTGTTTTTT.

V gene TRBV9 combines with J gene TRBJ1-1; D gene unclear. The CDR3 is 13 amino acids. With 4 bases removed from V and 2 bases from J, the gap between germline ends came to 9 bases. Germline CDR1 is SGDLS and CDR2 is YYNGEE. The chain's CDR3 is CASSPGVNTEAFF. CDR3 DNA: TGTGCCAGCAGCCCGGGTGTTAACACTGAAGCTTTCTTT.

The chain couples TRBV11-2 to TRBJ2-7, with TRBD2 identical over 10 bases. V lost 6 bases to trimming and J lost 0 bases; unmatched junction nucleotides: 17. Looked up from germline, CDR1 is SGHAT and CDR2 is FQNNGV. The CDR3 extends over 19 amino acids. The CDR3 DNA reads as TGTGCCAGCAGTTCTTTTGGTAGCGGGAGGCCAACGAGCTCCTACGAGCAGTACTTC. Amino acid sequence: CASSSFGSGRPTSSYEQYF. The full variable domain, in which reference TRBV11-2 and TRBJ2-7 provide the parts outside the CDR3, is EAGVAQSPRYKIIEKRQSVAFWCNPISGHATLYWYQQILGQGPKLLIQFQNNGVVDDSQLPKDRFSAERLKGVDSTLKIQPAKLEDSAVYLCASSSFGSGRPTSSYEQYFGPGTRLTVT.

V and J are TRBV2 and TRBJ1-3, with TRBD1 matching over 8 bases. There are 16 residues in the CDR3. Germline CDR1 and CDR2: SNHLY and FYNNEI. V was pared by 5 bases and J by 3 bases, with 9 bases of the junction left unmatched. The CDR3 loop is CASSTRMDRVGNTIYF. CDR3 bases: TGTGCCAGCAGTACCCGCATGGACAGGGTTGGAAACACCATATATTTT.

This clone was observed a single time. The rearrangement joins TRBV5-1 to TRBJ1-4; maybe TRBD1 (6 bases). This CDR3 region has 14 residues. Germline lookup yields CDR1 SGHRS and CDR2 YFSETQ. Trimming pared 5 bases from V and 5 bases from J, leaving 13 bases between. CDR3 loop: CASRQRTVNEKLFF. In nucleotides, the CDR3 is TGCGCCAGCAGACAGAGGACAGTAAATGAAAAACTGTTTTTT.

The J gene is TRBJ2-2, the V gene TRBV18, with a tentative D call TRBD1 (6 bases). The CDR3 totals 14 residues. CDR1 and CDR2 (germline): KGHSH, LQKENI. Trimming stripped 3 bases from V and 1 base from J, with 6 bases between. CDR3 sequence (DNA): TGTGCCAGCTCACCGGGACAGAACACCGGGGAGCTGTTTTTT. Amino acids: CASSPGQNTGELFF.

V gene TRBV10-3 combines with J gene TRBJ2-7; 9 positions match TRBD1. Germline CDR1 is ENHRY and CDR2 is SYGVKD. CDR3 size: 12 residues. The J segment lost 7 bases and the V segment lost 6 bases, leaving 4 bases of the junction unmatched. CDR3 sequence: CAIRPGQGEQYF. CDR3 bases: TGTGCCATCAGACCGGGACAGGGAGAGCAGTACTTC.

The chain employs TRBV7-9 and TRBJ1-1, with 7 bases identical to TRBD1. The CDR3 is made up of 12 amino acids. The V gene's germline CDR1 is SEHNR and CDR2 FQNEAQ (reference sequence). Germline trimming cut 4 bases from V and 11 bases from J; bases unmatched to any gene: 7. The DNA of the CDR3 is TGTGCCAGCAGCTCGCTCGACAGGGTTGCTTTCTTT. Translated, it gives CASSSLDRVAFF.

The CDR3 spells CSARQGMNTEAFF. CDR3 DNA: TGCAGCGCCCGACAGGGAATGAACACTGAAGCTTTCTTT. This rearrangement joins TRBV29-1 to TRBJ1-1; 7 bases agree with TRBD1. The CDR3 loop spans 13 amino acids. With 7 bases clipped from V and 0 bases from J, the junction kept 5 bases outside the gene matches. Germline V CDR1 and CDR2: SQVTM, ANQGSEA.

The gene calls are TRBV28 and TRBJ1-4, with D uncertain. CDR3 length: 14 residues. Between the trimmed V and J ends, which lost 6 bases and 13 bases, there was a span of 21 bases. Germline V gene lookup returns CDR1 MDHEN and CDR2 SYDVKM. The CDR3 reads CASSQDISSGRLFF. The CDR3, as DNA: TGTGCCAGCAGCCAAGACATATCTAGCGGGAGACTGTTTTTT.

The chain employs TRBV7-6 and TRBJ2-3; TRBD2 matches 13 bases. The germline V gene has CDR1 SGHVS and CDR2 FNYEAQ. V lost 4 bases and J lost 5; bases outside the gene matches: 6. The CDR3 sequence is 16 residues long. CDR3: CASSSGLAGTLDTQYF. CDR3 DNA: TGTGCCAGCAGCTCGGGACTAGCGGGGACCTTAGATACGCAGTATTTT.

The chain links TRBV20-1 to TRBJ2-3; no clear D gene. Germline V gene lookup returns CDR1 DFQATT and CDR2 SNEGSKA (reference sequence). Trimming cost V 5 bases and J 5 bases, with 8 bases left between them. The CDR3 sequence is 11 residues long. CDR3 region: CSAQTGDTQYF. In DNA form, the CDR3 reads TGCAGTGCTCAGACGGGAGATACGCAGTATTTT.

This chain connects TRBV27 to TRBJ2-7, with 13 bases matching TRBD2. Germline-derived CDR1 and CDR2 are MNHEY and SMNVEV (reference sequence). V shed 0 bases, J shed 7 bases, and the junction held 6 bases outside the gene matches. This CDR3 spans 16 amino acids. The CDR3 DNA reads TGTGCCAGCAGTTTATCACTAGCGGGAGGGCCAGGGGAGCAGTACTTC. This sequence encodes CASSLSLAGGPGEQYF.

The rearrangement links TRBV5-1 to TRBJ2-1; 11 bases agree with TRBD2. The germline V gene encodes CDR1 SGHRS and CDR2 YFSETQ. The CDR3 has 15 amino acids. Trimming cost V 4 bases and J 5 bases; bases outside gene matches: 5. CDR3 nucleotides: TGCGCCAGCAGCGCCGTAGCGGGAGGGAACAATGAGCAGTTCTTC. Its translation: CASSAVAGGNNEQFF.

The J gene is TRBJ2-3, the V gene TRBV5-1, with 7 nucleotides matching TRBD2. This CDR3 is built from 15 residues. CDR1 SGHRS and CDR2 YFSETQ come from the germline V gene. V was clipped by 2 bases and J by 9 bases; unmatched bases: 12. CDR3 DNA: TGCGCCAGCAGCTTCTCGTGGGAGGGGAGCGGGACGCAGTATTTT. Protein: CASSFSWEGSGTQYF.

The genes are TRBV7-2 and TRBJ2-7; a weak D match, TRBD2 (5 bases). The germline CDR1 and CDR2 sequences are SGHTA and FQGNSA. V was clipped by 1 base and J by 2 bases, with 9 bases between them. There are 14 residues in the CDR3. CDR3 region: CASSLVERPYEQYF. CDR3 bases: TGTGCCAGCAGCTTAGTTGAGCGGCCCTACGAGCAGTACTTC.

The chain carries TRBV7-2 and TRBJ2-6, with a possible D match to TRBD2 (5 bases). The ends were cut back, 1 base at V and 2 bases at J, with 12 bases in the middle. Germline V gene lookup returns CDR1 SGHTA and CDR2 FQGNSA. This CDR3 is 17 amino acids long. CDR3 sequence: CASSLEGSGAGANVLTF. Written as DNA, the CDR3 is TGTGCCAGCAGCTTAGAGGGTTCCGGGGCTGGGGCCAACGTCCTGACTTTC. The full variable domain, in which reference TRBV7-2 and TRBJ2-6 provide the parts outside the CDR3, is GAGVSQSPSNKVTEKGKDVELRCDPISGHTALYWYRQSLGQGLEFLIYFQGNSAPDKSGLPSDRFSAERTGGSVSTLTIQRTQQEDSAVYLCASSLEGSGAGANVLTFGAGSRLTVL.

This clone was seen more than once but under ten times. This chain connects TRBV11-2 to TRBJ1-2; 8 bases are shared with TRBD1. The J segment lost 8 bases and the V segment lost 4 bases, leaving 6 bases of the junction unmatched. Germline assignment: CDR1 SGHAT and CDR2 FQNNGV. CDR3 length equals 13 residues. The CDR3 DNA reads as TGTGCCAGCAGCTCAATGACAGGGGACGGCTACACCTTC. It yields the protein CASSSMTGDGYTF. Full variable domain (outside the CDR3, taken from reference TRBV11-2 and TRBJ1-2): EAGVAQSPRYKIIEKRQSVAFWCNPISGHATLYWYQQILGQGPKLLIQFQNNGVVDDSQLPKDRFSAERLKGVDSTLKIQPAKLEDSAVYLCASSSMTGDGYTFGSGTRLTVV.

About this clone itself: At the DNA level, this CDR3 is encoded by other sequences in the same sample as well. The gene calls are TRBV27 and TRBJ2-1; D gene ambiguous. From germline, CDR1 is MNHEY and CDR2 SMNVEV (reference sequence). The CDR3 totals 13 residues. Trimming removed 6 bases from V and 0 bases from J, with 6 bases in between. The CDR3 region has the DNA TGTGCCAGCAGCCTGAGCTCCTACAATGAGCAGTTCTTC. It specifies CASSLSSYNEQFF.

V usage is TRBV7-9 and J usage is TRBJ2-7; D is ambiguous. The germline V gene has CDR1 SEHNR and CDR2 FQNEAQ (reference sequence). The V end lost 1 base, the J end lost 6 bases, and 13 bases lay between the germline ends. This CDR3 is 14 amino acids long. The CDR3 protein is CASSLVASLGEQYF. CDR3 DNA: TGTGCCAGCAGCTTAGTGGCGAGTCTAGGCGAGCAGTACTTC. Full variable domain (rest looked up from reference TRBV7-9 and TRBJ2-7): DTGVSQNPRHKITKRGQNVTFRCDPISEHNRLYWYRQTLGQGPEFLTYFQNEAQLEKSRLLSDRFSAERPKGSFSTLEIQRTEQGDSAMYLCASSLVASLGEQYFGPGTRLTVT.

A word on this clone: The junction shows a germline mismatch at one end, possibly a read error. The CDR3 bases are TGTGCTAGCAGCTTAGACAGGTCCGCTGAGCAGTTCTTC. It codes for CASSLDRSAEQFF. The chain joins TRBV7-7 to TRBJ2-1; perhaps TRBD1 as D (6 bases). Per the germline V gene, CDR1 is SSHAT and CDR2 is FNYEAQ (reference sequence). The CDR3 extends over 13 amino acids.